A single T cell receptor beta chain is shown here with its context. Trimming removed 5 bases from V and 0 bases from J, with 14 bases in between. The V gene's germline CDR1 is MDHEN and CDR2 SYDVKM. CDR3 length equals 15 residues. This sample is drawn from a study of blood T cell repertoires in COVID-19. In the study's own analysis: From reference gene primer amplification, estimates of nucleated cell counts were derived. Using immunoSEQ multiplex PCR, the repertoire was profiled, and TCRdb retains in-frame clones only, with some absent. That table is the source of V, J and clone size, and D and trimming were worked out from the DNA. The table has under 75,000 clones, about four fifths seen once; the top ten hold roughly 6.3%.

The chain employs TRBV28 and TRBJ2-7; D is possibly TRBD2 (6 bases). Material for sequencing was peripheral blood. This receptor was taken from a woman aged 60-75 years with acute or convalescent COVID-19. The CDR3 protein is CASSPMDYSSYEQYF. DNA of the CDR3: TGTGCCAGCAGTCCTATGGACTATAGCTCCTACGAGCAGTACTTC.